The 16 T cell receptor beta chains listed next were all sequenced from one sample in a study of shared clonotypes between healthy human individuals. The data were produced by immunoSEQ multiplex PCR, yet TCRdb's version contains in-frame clones alone and is incomplete. The sample yields about 1.4 million clones, roughly 96% seen once. The specimen sequenced was naive CD4+ T cells sorted from blood. As for subset: CD45RA+ positively selected. These receptor sequences come from a man aged 25 to 40 in good health.

This chain uses TRBV6-5 with TRBJ2-7; a weak D match, TRBD1 (6 bases). Germline V lookup: CDR1 MNHEY, CDR2 SVGAGI. This CDR3 has 13 amino acids. The V gene lost 2 bases and the J gene lost 6 bases, with 11 bases spanning the gap. The CDR3 reads CASSYVAGAEQYF. CDR3 DNA sequence: TGTGCCAGCAGTTACGTGGCAGGGGCCGAGCAGTACTTC.

The table lists this clone with a count of one. The rearrangement links TRBV7-6 to TRBJ2-1; TRBD1 matches at 8 bases. This CDR3 is 15 amino acids long. Trimming removed 2 bases from V and 9 bases from J; junction bases left unmatched: 9. Per the germline V gene, CDR1 is SGHVS and CDR2 is FNYEAQ. The CDR3 bases are TGTGCCAGCAGCTTATTCGGACAGGGTATTGGTGAGCAGTTCTTC. Protein product: CASSLFGQGIGEQFF.

The chain employs TRBV5-4 and TRBJ2-1; possibly TRBD2 for D (5 bases). CDR1 and CDR2 from the germline V gene are SGHNT and YYREEE (reference sequence). V shed 1 base and J shed 5 bases, with 10 bases lying between them. The CDR3 length is 14 residues. CDR3: CASSLREGHNEQFF. CDR3 bases: TGTGCCAGCAGCTTGAGAGAGGGCCACAATGAGCAGTTCTTC.

V usage is TRBV5-5 and J usage is TRBJ2-1; D gene uncertain. The V and J ends lost 1 base and 9 bases respectively, with 14 bases between them. Germline CDR1 is SGHKS and CDR2 is YYEKEE (reference sequence). The CDR3 length is 14 residues. The CDR3 is CASSLLTAPGEQFF. Written as DNA, the CDR3 is TGTGCCAGCAGCTTGCTTACGGCCCCAGGTGAGCAGTTCTTC.

The chain is built from TRBV29-1 and TRBJ1-1; D unresolved. The CDR3 extends over 12 amino acids. Germline CDR1 is SQVTM and CDR2 is ANQGSEA. Trimming removed 4 bases from V and 7 bases from J, with 13 bases in between. CDR3 DNA sequence: TGCAGCGTTGCAGGCTTCACGGGTGAAGCTTTCTTT. This translates into CSVAGFTGEAFF.

This clone was recorded once. This chain uses TRBV27 with TRBJ2-7, with 12 bases that match TRBD2. The germline V gene encodes CDR1 MNHEY and CDR2 SMNVEV (reference sequence). The CDR3 sequence is 15 residues long. Trimming at V came to 6 bases and at J to 4 bases, leaving 7 bases not matched to a gene. DNA of the CDR3: TGTGCCAGCAGCGATCGGACTAGCGGGATGTACGAGCAGTACTTC. This codes for CASSDRTSGMYEQYF.

The chain has TRBV5-1 and TRBJ2-7; 11 bases agree with TRBD2. Germline V lookup: CDR1 SGHRS, CDR2 YFSETQ. J gave up 0 bases and V 2 bases, and 10 bases lay outside the gene matches. The CDR3 runs 18 residues. In nucleotides, the CDR3 is TGCGCCAGCAGCTTTTCACAGTCCGGGACTAGCGGCTCCTACGAGCAGTACTTC. It is translated as CASSFSQSGTSGSYEQYF. Drawing the rest from reference TRBV5-1 and TRBJ2-7, the complete variable domain is KAGVTQTPRYLIKTRGQQVTLSCSPISGHRSVSWYQQTPGQGLQFLFEYFSETQRNKGNFPGRFSGRQFSNSRSEMNVSTLELGDSALYLCASSFSQSGTSGSYEQYFGPGTRLTVT.

This chain connects TRBV6-1 to TRBJ1-2; the match to TRBD1 covers 7 bases. V lost 2 bases, J lost 8 bases, and 11 bases stayed unmatched. Looked up from germline, CDR1 is MNHNS and CDR2 is SASEGT. The CDR3 has 15 residues. This CDR3 reads CASSEMTGSFGGYTF. The CDR3 DNA reads TGTGCCAGCAGTGAAATGACAGGGTCTTTTGGCGGCTACACCTTC.

This chain connects TRBV28 to TRBJ2-6; TRBD2 is a possible D gene (6 bases). With 5 bases removed from V and 0 bases from J, the gap between germline ends came to 14 bases. Germline V lookup: CDR1 MDHEN, CDR2 SYDVKM. This CDR3 spans 17 amino acids. CDR3 region: CASSATGLGSGANVLTF. The DNA of the CDR3 is TGTGCCAGCAGTGCCACGGGACTGGGCTCTGGGGCCAACGTCCTGACTTTC.

The genes are TRBV5-4 and TRBJ2-5; no reliable D call. Germline values: CDR1 SGHNT, CDR2 YYREEE (reference sequence). The CDR3 covers 14 residues. Trimming left V 4 bases short and J 1 base short, with 11 bases between. This CDR3 is CASSADSTQETQYF. In nucleotides, the CDR3 is TGTGCCAGCAGCGCAGACTCAACCCAAGAGACCCAGTACTTC. The full variable domain, completed using reference TRBV5-4 and TRBJ2-5, is ETGVTQSPTHLIKTRGQQVTLRCSSQSGHNTVSWYQQALGQGPQFIFQYYREEENGRGNFPPRFSGLQFPNYSSELNVNALELDDSALYLCASSADSTQETQYFGPGTRLLVL.

This clone was counted a single time. The chain couples TRBV5-1 to TRBJ1-2; D remains unclear. Germline values: CDR1 SGHRS, CDR2 YFSETQ. V was trimmed by 4 bases and J by 6 bases, leaving 10 bases between them. CDR3 length: 12 amino acids. In nucleotides, the CDR3 is TGCGCCAGCAGCCCGGGCCGGAATGGCTACACCTTC. Translated: CASSPGRNGYTF.

J is TRBJ1-2 and V is TRBV5-5, with 7 bases identical to TRBD1. The length of the CDR3 is 14 residues. V was clipped by 1 base and J by 0 bases; unmatched bases: 0. Germline values: CDR1 SGHKS, CDR2 YYEKEE (reference sequence). The CDR3 nucleotides read TGTGCCAGCAGCTTGACAGGGGCTAACTATGGCTACACCTTC. This translates into CASSLTGANYGYTF.

The chain combines TRBV4-3 with TRBJ2-3, with D perhaps TRBD2 (6 bases). Per the germline V gene, CDR1 is LGHNA and CDR2 is YSLEER. This CDR3 contains 16 residues. Trimming cost V 0 bases and J 8 bases, with 18 bases left between them. In DNA, the CDR3 is TGCGCCAGCAGCCAAGAAAGCGGGCTGTCCACGGGTACGCAGTATTTT. Amino acid sequence: CASSQESGLSTGTQYF.

This chain's CDR3 is CASTFICGNIQYF. The CDR3 nucleotides are TGTGCCAGCACTTTTATTTGTGGGAACATTCAGTACTTC. The chain couples TRBV6-4 to TRBJ2-4; D gene unclear. This CDR3 is built from 13 residues. From germline, CDR1 is MRHNA and CDR2 SNTAGT. Trimming shortened V by 7 bases and J by 7 bases, and 14 bases separated the two germline ends.

The chain has TRBV7-9 and TRBJ2-3, with 8 positions matching TRBD1. With V trimmed by 6 bases and J by 2 bases, 13 bases remained unmatched. Germline V gene sequence: CDR1 SEHNR, CDR2 FQNEAQ (reference sequence). CDR3 size: 17 residues. CDR3: CASSSHPGTGPTDTQYF. CDR3 DNA sequence: TGTGCCAGCAGTTCACATCCCGGGACAGGTCCCACAGATACGCAGTATTTT.

This chain links TRBV11-3 with TRBJ2-2, with 7 nucleotides matching TRBD1. CDR3 length: 15 amino acids. The germline gives CDR1 SGHNT, CDR2 YENEEA. V lost 2 bases to trimming and J lost 6 bases; unmatched junction nucleotides: 6. Here the CDR3 DNA reads TGTGCCAGCAGCTTAACTACAGGGGCAGCCGGGGAGCTGTTTTTT. Its protein product is CASSLTTGAAGELFF.